This TCR beta chain appears in the sequencing data of a study of T cells after yellow fever vaccination. This clonotype was picked up many times. MiXCR was run by TCRdb on the 5' RACE reads, yielding one entry per CDR3 protein. This sample has about 350,000 distinct CDR3 sequences, with around 10% found just once. Trimming removed 4 bases from V and 5 bases from J; junction bases left unmatched: 4. This CDR3 region has 14 residues. CDR1 is SGHRS and CDR2 is YFSETQ in the germline V gene. The V and J genes are TRBV5-1 and TRBJ2-3, with 10 bases fitting TRBD1. The sample here was PBMCs, taken on the day of the first yellow fever vaccination. The receptor was isolated from a man aged 18 to 30 who received the YFV17D yellow fever vaccine. Here the CDR3 reads CASSPDRGKDTQYF. CDR3 sequence (DNA): TGCGCCAGCAGCCCGGACAGGGGGAAAGATACGCAGTATTTT.